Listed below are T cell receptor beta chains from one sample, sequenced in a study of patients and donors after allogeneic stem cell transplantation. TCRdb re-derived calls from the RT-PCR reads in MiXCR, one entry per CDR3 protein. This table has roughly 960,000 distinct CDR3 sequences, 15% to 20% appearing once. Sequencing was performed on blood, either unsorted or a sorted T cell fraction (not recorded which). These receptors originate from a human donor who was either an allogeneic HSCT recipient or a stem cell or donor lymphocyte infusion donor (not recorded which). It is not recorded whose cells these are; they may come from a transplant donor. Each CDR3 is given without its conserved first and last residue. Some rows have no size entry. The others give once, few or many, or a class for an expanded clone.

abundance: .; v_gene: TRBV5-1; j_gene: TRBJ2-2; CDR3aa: ASSFSVPSAYTGELF
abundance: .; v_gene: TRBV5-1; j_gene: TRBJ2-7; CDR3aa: ASSLAQGPYEQY
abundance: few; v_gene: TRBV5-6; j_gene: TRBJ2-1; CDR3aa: ASSPGRGQYNEQF
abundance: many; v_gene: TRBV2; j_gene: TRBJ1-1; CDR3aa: ASLVGALIGEAF
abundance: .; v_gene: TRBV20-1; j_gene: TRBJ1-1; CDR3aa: RARGGNAEAF
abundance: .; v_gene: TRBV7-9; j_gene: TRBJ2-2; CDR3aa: ASSSLGQGSGELF
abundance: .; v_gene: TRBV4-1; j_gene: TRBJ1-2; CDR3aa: ASSPRDVLYGYT
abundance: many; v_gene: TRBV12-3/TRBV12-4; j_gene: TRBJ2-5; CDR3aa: ASSLSYQETQY
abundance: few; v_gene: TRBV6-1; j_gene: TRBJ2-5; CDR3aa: ASSALLWQGAQY
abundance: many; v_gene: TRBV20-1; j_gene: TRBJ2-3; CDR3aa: SAAQDTQY
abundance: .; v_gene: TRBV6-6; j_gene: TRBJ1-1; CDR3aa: ASYRREDSEAF
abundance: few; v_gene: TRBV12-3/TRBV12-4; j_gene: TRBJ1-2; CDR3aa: ASITGKGVNYGYT
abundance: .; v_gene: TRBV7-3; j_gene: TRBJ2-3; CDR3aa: ASSLLPSTDTQY
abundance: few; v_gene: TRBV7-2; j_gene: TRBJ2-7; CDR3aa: ASSLASGRNEQY
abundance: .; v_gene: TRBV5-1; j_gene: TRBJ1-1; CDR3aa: ASSRSQVSMNTEAF
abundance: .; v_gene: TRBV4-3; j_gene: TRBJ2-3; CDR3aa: ASSGGNTDTQY
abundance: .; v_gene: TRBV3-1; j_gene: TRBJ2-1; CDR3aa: ASSQGQLAGGRRSYNEQF
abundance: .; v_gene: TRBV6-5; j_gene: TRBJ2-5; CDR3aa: ASNRGRETQY
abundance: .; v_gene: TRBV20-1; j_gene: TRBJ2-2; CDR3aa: SARAPGQGYRELF
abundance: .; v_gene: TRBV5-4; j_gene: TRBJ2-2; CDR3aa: ASSPTGTGPTGELF
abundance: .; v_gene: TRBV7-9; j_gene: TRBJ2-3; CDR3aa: ASSPPVFTDTQY
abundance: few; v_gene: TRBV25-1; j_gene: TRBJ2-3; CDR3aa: ASSEWGQVSTDTQY
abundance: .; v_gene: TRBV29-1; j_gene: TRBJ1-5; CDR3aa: SVEEAGGKNQPQH
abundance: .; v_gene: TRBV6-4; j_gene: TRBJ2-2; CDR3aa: ASSDFGDLGGTGELF
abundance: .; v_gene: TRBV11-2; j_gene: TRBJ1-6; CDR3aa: ASSSPRQPKLYNSPLH
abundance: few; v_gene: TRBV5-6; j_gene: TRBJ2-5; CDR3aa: ASSSDADGAQY
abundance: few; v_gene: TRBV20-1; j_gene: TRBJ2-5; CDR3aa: SAGYRTSGTQETQY
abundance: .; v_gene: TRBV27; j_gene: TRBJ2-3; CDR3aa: ASSLVVSDTQY
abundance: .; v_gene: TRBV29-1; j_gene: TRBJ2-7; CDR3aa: SVGLRSYEQY
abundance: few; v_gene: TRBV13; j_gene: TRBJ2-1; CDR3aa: ASSIRQGRGEQF
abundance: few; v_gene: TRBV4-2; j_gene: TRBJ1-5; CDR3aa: ASSHLGRDQPQH
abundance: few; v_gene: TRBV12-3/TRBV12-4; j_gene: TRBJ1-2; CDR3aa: ASSPGLQHGYT
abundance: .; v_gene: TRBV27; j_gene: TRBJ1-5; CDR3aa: ASSSVSQGPGQPQH